The 14 T cell receptor beta chains given below trace back to one sample, sequenced in a study of T cells after yellow fever vaccination. In TCRdb, the 5' RACE reads were re-called with MiXCR into one record per CDR3 protein. The data hold 300,000 or so distinct CDR3 sequences, with under 15% observed a single time. The material was CD4+ T cells sorted from PBMCs, obtained 45 days after the yellow fever booster vaccination. These receptors all stem from a man aged 25-40 years who received the YFV17D yellow fever vaccine.

Notes on this clonotype: One junction end disagrees with the germline gene, perhaps due to a read error. V is TRBV5-6 and J is TRBJ2-1; no reliable D call. This CDR3 is built from 11 residues. Germline V gene data show CDR1 as SGHDT and CDR2 as YYEEEE. CDR3 nucleotide sequence: TGTGCCATCAGCAATGGCAATGAGCAGTTCTTC. This sequence encodes CAISNGNEQFF. Drawing the rest from reference TRBV5-6 and TRBJ2-1, the complete variable domain is DAGVTQSPTHLIKTRGQQVTLRCSPKSGHDTVSWYQQALGQGPQFIFQYYEEEERQRGNFPDRFSGHQFPNYSSELNVNALLLGDSALYLCAISNGNEQFFGPGTRLTVL.

The chain combines TRBV27 with TRBJ2-3; 11 bases align to TRBD2. Looked up from germline, CDR1 is MNHEY and CDR2 is SMNVEV (reference sequence). CDR3 length: 23 amino acids. Unmatched junction bases numbered 27, after V lost 1 base and J lost 6 bases. The CDR3 coding sequence is TGTGCCAGCAGTTTATGGGTAGCGGGAGGGCCGCGATCCTCGCTAGATCCGTGGGATACGCAGTATTTT. Its translation is CASSLWVAGGPRSSLDPWDTQYF.

The genes are TRBV2 and TRBJ2-2; unclear D gene. Germline V gives CDR1 SNHLY, CDR2 FYNNEI. Between the trimmed V and J ends, which lost 3 bases and 4 bases, there was a span of 12 bases. The CDR3 spans 15 residues. The CDR3 spells CASSDFQARTGELFF. CDR3 DNA: TGTGCCAGCAGTGATTTTCAGGCACGCACCGGGGAGCTGTTTTTT.

Details on this clonotype: At one end, the junction sequence differs from germline, possibly due to a read error. The gene calls are TRBV6-2 or TRBV6-3 and TRBJ1-4, with D tentatively TRBD1 (5 bases). The CDR3 totals 18 residues. Germline V CDR1 and CDR2: MNHEY, SVGEGT. CDR3 amino acids: CDSSRAGTRRAGYGKLFF. CDR3 coding DNA: TGTGACAGCAGCCGAGCCGGGACCCGGCGCGCCGGGTATGGAAAACTGTTTTTT.

The chain uses TRBV11-2 and TRBJ2-2; no clear D. The CDR3 is 14 amino acids. Trimming removed 1 base from V and 6 bases from J, with 9 bases in between. Germline V gene sequence: CDR1 SGHAT, CDR2 FQNNGV. CDR3 protein: CASSLAVNSGELFF. DNA for the CDR3: TGTGCCAGCAGCTTAGCGGTGAATTCCGGGGAGCTGTTTTTT. Using reference TRBV11-2 and TRBJ2-2 for the parts outside the CDR3, the full variable domain is EAGVAQSPRYKIIEKRQSVAFWCNPISGHATLYWYQQILGQGPKLLIQFQNNGVVDDSQLPKDRFSAERLKGVDSTLKIQPAKLEDSAVYLCASSLAVNSGELFFGEGSRLTVL.

This clonotype was picked up a small number of times. The CDR3 here is CASSLGESFVNEQFF. In DNA form, the CDR3 reads TGTGCCAGCAGCTTGGGGGAGTCGTTTGTCAATGAGCAGTTCTTC. The chain employs TRBV5-6 and TRBJ2-1; the D gene is possibly TRBD2 (5 bases). Germline CDR1 reads SGHDT; CDR2 reads YYEEEE. Trimming pared 0 bases from V and 6 bases from J, leaving 13 bases between. The CDR3 spans 15 residues.

This chain joins TRBV29-1 and TRBJ2-2; D might be TRBD1 (5 bases). The CDR3 loop spans 16 amino acids. Germline loops: CDR1 SQVTM, CDR2 ANQGSEA. Trimming removed 2 bases from V and 5 bases from J, with 18 bases in between. Here the CDR3 DNA reads TGCAGCGTTGAAATGGGCAGGGCCGAGCTTACCGGGGAGCTGTTTTTT. It encodes CSVEMGRAELTGELFF.

This clonotype has at least ten counts. The chain recombines TRBV29-1 with TRBJ2-5; unclear D gene. The germline V gene has CDR1 SQVTM and CDR2 ANQGSEA. V was clipped by 3 bases and J by 1 base, with 3 bases between them. The CDR3 is 11 amino acids. The CDR3 loop is CSVDFQETQYF. CDR3 nucleotide sequence: TGCAGCGTTGATTTCCAAGAGACCCAGTACTTC.

In its sample, this clonotype was seen a few times. The gene calls are TRBV20-1 and TRBJ2-1; TRBD1 matches at 8 bases. V gave up 1 base and J gave up 4 bases; unmatched junction bases: 6. The germline V gene encodes CDR1 DFQATT and CDR2 SNEGSKA (reference sequence). The CDR3 loop spans 15 amino acids. The CDR3 nucleotides are TGCAGTGCTAGAGCAGGGGGCGGGCTTTACAATGAGCAGTTCTTC. This codes for CSARAGGGLYNEQFF.

The table lists this clonotype with a few counts. The V call is TRBV7-2, the J call TRBJ2-2; the match to TRBD2 covers 7 bases. Germline-derived CDR1 and CDR2 are SGHTA and FQGNSA. CDR3 size: 14 residues. After removal of 5 bases from V and 7 bases from J, the junction contained 7 bases not matched to a gene. The CDR3 here is CASSRRLAVGELFF. For the CDR3, the DNA is TGTGCCAGCAGCCGCCGCCTAGCGGTCGGGGAGCTGTTTTTT.

The J gene is TRBJ2-6, the V gene TRBV5-5; D gene uncertain. The CDR3 is 13 residues long. The V gene's germline CDR1 is SGHKS and CDR2 YYEKEE (reference sequence). The V end was cut by 6 bases, the J end by 3 bases, with 7 bases between. The CDR3 spells CASKVLGANVLTF. The CDR3 DNA reads as TGTGCCAGCAAGGTGCTTGGGGCCAACGTCCTGACTTTC.

The chain is built from TRBV19 and TRBJ2-7; no definite D call. The V end lost 4 bases, the J end lost 6 bases, and 10 bases lay between the germline ends. This CDR3 contains 12 residues. Germline V CDR1 and CDR2: LNHDA, SQIVND (reference sequence). The CDR3 reads CASSSGFGEQYF. The CDR3 coding sequence is TGTGCCAGTAGTAGCGGCTTCGGCGAGCAGTACTTC. The full variable domain, with the rest looked up from reference TRBV19 and TRBJ2-7, is DGGITQSPKYLFRKEGQNVTLSCEQNLNHDAMYWYRQDPGQGLRLIYYSQIVNDFQKGDIAEGYSVSREKKESFPLTVTSAQKNPTAFYLCASSSGFGEQYFGPGTRLTVT.

The V and J genes are TRBV24-1 and TRBJ2-5, with a weak D call TRBD1 (5 bases). The CDR3 sequence is 12 residues long. Trimming pared 9 bases from V and 7 bases from J, leaving 14 bases between. Germline CDR1 and CDR2: KGHDR and SFDVKD. CDR3 residues: CATQGDLGTQYF. The CDR3 DNA is TGTGCCACCCAGGGTGACCTAGGGACCCAGTACTTC.

This clonotype was detected only a few times. This rearrangement joins TRBV20-1 to TRBJ1-5; D gene unclear. The length of the CDR3 is 12 residues. With 4 bases removed from V and 8 bases from J, the gap between germline ends came to 12 bases. Looked up from germline, CDR1 is DFQATT and CDR2 is SNEGSKA (reference sequence). The chain's CDR3 is CSATDLGEPQHF. CDR3 DNA: TGCAGTGCTACGGACCTCGGGGAGCCCCAGCATTTT.